This T cell receptor (beta chain) was profiled in a study of shared clonotypes between healthy human individuals. The table came from immunoSEQ multiplex PCR; TCRdb's copy has only in-frame clones and leaves some out. The table has approximately 2.1 million clones, over 85% seen once. Source material: naive CD4+ T cells from PBMCs. Documented subset: CD45RA+ positively selected. This receptor was obtained from a man in his late teens or twenties in good health. Some clones in this sample may be carry-over from other donors' samples.

In DNA, the CDR3 is TGTGCCAGCAGCGCTAGCGGAGATCTCTACGAGCAGTACTTC. Translating gives CASSASGDLYEQYF. This sequence joins TRBV7-2 and TRBJ2-7, with 7 bases aligning to TRBD2. Germline loops: CDR1 SGHTA, CDR2 FQGNSA. V lost 5 bases and J lost 3; bases outside the gene matches: 7. This CDR3 contains 14 residues.